The rows below give T cell receptor beta chains drawn from one sample of a study of cytomegalovirus exposure and HLA in healthy donors. The method was immunoSEQ multiplex PCR; TCRdb's version includes in-frame clones alone and lacks a portion of them. There are about 120,000 clones in the sample; approximately 80% occur only once, and 9% to 15% lies in the top ten. Sequenced material: PBMCs. The receptors shown here come from a woman in her thirties or forties in good health and CMV-seropositive. The CDR3 runs from the conserved cysteine through the conserved F or W.

V: TRBV7-9; J: TRBJ2-5; CDR3: CASSSSSGGYQETQYF
V: TRBV12-5; J: TRBJ1-1; CDR3: CASGSMTGRFAEAFF
V: TRBV30; J: TRBJ1-4; CDR3: CAWRRDSEKLFF
V: TRBV5-4; J: TRBJ2-1; CDR3: CASSLRLAGGLDEQFF
V: TRBV6-1; J: TRBJ1-2; CDR3: CASSERAGGYGYTF
V: TRBV5-4; J: TRBJ1-1; CDR3: CASTNRQGMNTEAFF
V: TRBV10-2; J: TRBJ2-1; CDR3: CASSEWRGSRPNEQFF
V: TRBV2; J: TRBJ2-2; CDR3: CASRKRGLAGTGELFF
V: TRBV7-9; J: TRBJ2-5; CDR3: CASSWSRGLRETQYF
V: TRBV7-2; J: TRBJ2-1; CDR3: CASSLGRGSYNEQFF
V: TRBV30; J: TRBJ1-5; CDR3: CAWSGQGNQPQHF
V: TRBV2; J: TRBJ2-1; CDR3: CASSDRTSDEQFF
V: TRBV19; J: TRBJ1-5; CDR3: CASSAYTGGNQPQHF
V: TRBV7-9; J: TRBJ1-4; CDR3: CASTRTAYPTNEKLFF
V: TRBV6-1; J: TRBJ2-7; CDR3: CASSDAGPYEQYF
V: TRBV5-1; J: TRBJ1-2; CDR3: CASSLSNRGYGYTF
V: TRBV27; J: TRBJ1-6; CDR3: CASSLGGSYNSPLHF
V: TRBV4-2; J: TRBJ2-7; CDR3: CASSQGTSGAYEQYF
V: TRBV5-1; J: TRBJ1-2; CDR3: CASSLAGRPGGGYTF
V: TRBV6-1; J: TRBJ2-3; CDR3: CASSPRGRGPNTQYF
V: TRBV30; J: TRBJ1-3; CDR3: CAWRRQGARNTIYF
V: TRBV28; J: TRBJ2-7; CDR3: CASSLAGTGTYEQYF